This is a list of T cell receptor beta chains from one sample in a study of T cell repertoires in cytomegalovirus infection. These TCRs' antigens remain unknown. MiXCR, run by TCRdb on the reads, gives a single entry per CDR3 protein. Among about 900,000 distinct CDR3 sequences listed, 30% to 40% were seen once. Sequencing was performed on cultured CD8+ T cells from PBMCs, taken from culture after CMV antigen stimulation. Every receptor here comes from a human donor in good health (CMV status not recorded). Some clones in this sample may be carry-over from other donors' samples. Each CDR3 is given with its conserved first and last residue. Each record gives: J gene, clone size, D gene, CDR3 length, V gene, CDR3 DNA, CDR3 protein. The D gene is left open where the match is weak. Rows give clone size only sometimes, using once, few, many, or a class for an expanded clone.

J gene: TRBJ2-3; clone size: .; D gene: .; CDR3 length: 16; V gene: TRBV7-9; CDR3 DNA: TGTGCCAGCAGCCCGCCGGCACGTGGGGGCACAGATACGCAGTATTTT; CDR3 protein: CASSPPARGGTDTQYF
J gene: TRBJ1-1; clone size: .; D gene: TRBD1; CDR3 length: 16; V gene: TRBV12-5; CDR3 DNA: TGTGCTAGTGGTTTCCTCTCGGGACAGGGGAGAACTGAAGCTTTCTTT; CDR3 protein: CASGFLSGQGRTEAFF
J gene: TRBJ1-5; clone size: .; D gene: .; CDR3 length: 14; V gene: TRBV27; CDR3 DNA: TGTGCCAGCAGCGGTACGGGCTACGGTCAGCCCCAGCATTTT; CDR3 protein: CASSGTGYGQPQHF
J gene: TRBJ2-3; clone size: few; D gene: .; CDR3 length: 14; V gene: TRBV27; CDR3 DNA: TGTGCCAGCAGTTCGGGGTGGCCCACAGATACGCAGTATTTT; CDR3 protein: CASSSGWPTDTQYF
J gene: TRBJ1-1; clone size: many; D gene: TRBD1; CDR3 length: 14; V gene: TRBV12-5; CDR3 DNA: TGTGCTAGTGGTAAAAACCAGGGGGGCACTGAAGCTTTCTTT; CDR3 protein: CASGKNQGGTEAFF
J gene: TRBJ1-1; clone size: .; D gene: .; CDR3 length: 13; V gene: TRBV2; CDR3 DNA: TGTGCCAGCCCGGACGCCATGAACACTGAAGCTTTCTTT; CDR3 protein: CASPDAMNTEAFF
J gene: TRBJ2-1; clone size: many; D gene: TRBD2; CDR3 length: 19; V gene: TRBV7-2; CDR3 DNA: TGTGCCAGCAGCTTAAGGGCAGCGGGGGGTTGGGGCTCCTACAATGAGCAGTTCTTC; CDR3 protein: CASSLRAAGGWGSYNEQFF
J gene: TRBJ2-1; clone size: .; D gene: TRBD1; CDR3 length: 13; V gene: TRBV7-6; CDR3 DNA: TGTGCCAGCAGCTCAACCCAGGGGGATGAGCAGTTCTTC; CDR3 protein: CASSSTQGDEQFF
J gene: TRBJ2-1; clone size: .; D gene: .; CDR3 length: 16; V gene: TRBV5-6; CDR3 DNA: TGTGCCAGCAGCTTTGGGGGTCTCCCCCAGAACAATGAGCAGTTCTTC; CDR3 protein: CASSFGGLPQNNEQFF
J gene: TRBJ2-6; clone size: few; D gene: .; CDR3 length: 18; V gene: TRBV12-3/TRBV12-4; CDR3 DNA: TGTGCCAGCAGTTTCTGGACAGAGCCCCCCTCTGGGGCCAACGTCCTGACTTTC; CDR3 protein: CASSFWTEPPSGANVLTF
J gene: TRBJ1-5; clone size: .; D gene: .; CDR3 length: 15; V gene: TRBV12-5; CDR3 DNA: TGTGCTAGTGCCTGGGGGGCAGGGGGCAATCAGCCCCAGCATTTT; CDR3 protein: CASAWGAGGNQPQHF
J gene: TRBJ2-1; clone size: few; D gene: TRBD2; CDR3 length: 15; V gene: TRBV7-9; CDR3 DNA: TGTGCCAGCAGCCATAGCGGGGGGGCCAACAATGAGCAGTTCTTC; CDR3 protein: CASSHSGGANNEQFF
J gene: TRBJ2-1; clone size: few; D gene: .; CDR3 length: 16; V gene: TRBV9; CDR3 DNA: TGTGCCAGCAGCGTATTTCGCGGGGGCCCCGAGATTGAGCAGTTCTTC; CDR3 protein: CASSVFRGGPEIEQFF
J gene: TRBJ2-5; clone size: .; D gene: .; CDR3 length: 13; V gene: TRBV7-9; CDR3 DNA: TGTGCCAGCAGGATGGGGGGTGGAGAGACCCAGTACTTC; CDR3 protein: CASRMGGGETQYF
J gene: TRBJ2-1; clone size: few; D gene: .; CDR3 length: 14; V gene: TRBV6-1; CDR3 DNA: TGTGCCAGCAGCCTACTCTCTAACATCGACGAGCAGTTCTTC; CDR3 protein: CASSLLSNIDEQFF
J gene: TRBJ1-5; clone size: few; D gene: .; CDR3 length: 13; V gene: TRBV20-1; CDR3 DNA: TGCAGTCCCTACCGGGCCACAAGTGAGCCCCAGCATTTT; CDR3 protein: CSPYRATSEPQHF
J gene: TRBJ1-2; clone size: .; D gene: .; CDR3 length: 13; V gene: TRBV7-6; CDR3 DNA: TGTGCCAGCGCGGCAGTTAGAAACTATGGCTACACCTTC; CDR3 protein: CASAAVRNYGYTF
J gene: TRBJ1-3; clone size: .; D gene: .; CDR3 length: 15; V gene: TRBV7-2; CDR3 DNA: TGTGTCAGCACCCAAGGAACGAGCTCTGGAAACACCATATATTTT; CDR3 protein: CVSTQGTSSGNTIYF
J gene: TRBJ1-5; clone size: few; D gene: TRBD1; CDR3 length: 15; V gene: TRBV18; CDR3 DNA: TGTGCCAGCTCACCGACGGACAGGGGCGAGCAGCCCCAGCATTTT; CDR3 protein: CASSPTDRGEQPQHF
J gene: TRBJ2-7; clone size: .; D gene: .; CDR3 length: 12; V gene: TRBV28; CDR3 DNA: TGTGCCAGCTTCGGGCTGGCCTACGAGCAGTACTTC; CDR3 protein: CASFGLAYEQYF
J gene: TRBJ2-7; clone size: .; D gene: .; CDR3 length: 14; V gene: TRBV7-3; CDR3 DNA: TGTGCCAGCAGCTTGAGGGACTCTAACTACGAGCAGTACTTC; CDR3 protein: CASSLRDSNYEQYF
J gene: TRBJ1-2; clone size: few; D gene: .; CDR3 length: 13; V gene: TRBV12-3/TRBV12-4; CDR3 DNA: TGTGCCAGCAGTTTAGCGCTGAGACATGGCTACACCTTC; CDR3 protein: CASSLALRHGYTF
J gene: TRBJ1-2; clone size: .; D gene: .; CDR3 length: 16; V gene: TRBV19; CDR3 DNA: TGTGCCAGTAGTTCCCGCCTCGCTTTAGCCGGATATGGCTACACCTTC; CDR3 protein: CASSSRLALAGYGYTF
J gene: TRBJ2-7; clone size: .; D gene: .; CDR3 length: 14; V gene: TRBV19; CDR3 DNA: TGTGCCAGTAGTTCGACAGTATTAGCCCACGAGCAGTACTTC; CDR3 protein: CASSSTVLAHEQYF
J gene: TRBJ1-5; clone size: .; D gene: .; CDR3 length: 16; V gene: TRBV27; CDR3 DNA: TGTGCCAGCAGTTTATCGACACCCCGCGTTAATCAGCCCCAGCATTTT; CDR3 protein: CASSLSTPRVNQPQHF
J gene: TRBJ2-5; clone size: many; D gene: .; CDR3 length: 13; V gene: TRBV5-6; CDR3 DNA: TGTGCCAGCAGCTTGGCAGCACAAGAGACCCAGTACTTC; CDR3 protein: CASSLAAQETQYF
J gene: TRBJ2-1; clone size: .; D gene: .; CDR3 length: 12; V gene: TRBV10-3; CDR3 DNA: TGTGCCATCAGTGATTCAACGAATGAGCAGTTCTTC; CDR3 protein: CAISDSTNEQFF
J gene: TRBJ1-2; clone size: few; D gene: TRBD1; CDR3 length: 15; V gene: TRBV28; CDR3 DNA: TGTGCCAGCAGTTTCATTCAGGGGGAGGCATTTGGCTACACCTTC; CDR3 protein: CASSFIQGEAFGYTF
J gene: TRBJ2-1; clone size: few; D gene: .; CDR3 length: 12; V gene: TRBV11-2; CDR3 DNA: TGTGCCAGCACCTTGAGGGCTTGGGAGCAGTTCTTC; CDR3 protein: CASTLRAWEQFF
J gene: TRBJ2-2; clone size: .; D gene: .; CDR3 length: 16; V gene: TRBV5-1; CDR3 DNA: TGCGCCAGCAGGACGAAGTATTTCACTGACACCGGGGAGCTGTTTTTT; CDR3 protein: CASRTKYFTDTGELFF
J gene: TRBJ1-3; clone size: .; D gene: TRBD1; CDR3 length: 14; V gene: TRBV6-1; CDR3 DNA: TGTGCCAGCCGAGGGGGCTTCTCTGGAAACACCATATATTTT; CDR3 protein: CASRGGFSGNTIYF
J gene: TRBJ2-5; clone size: .; D gene: .; CDR3 length: 15; V gene: TRBV11-2; CDR3 DNA: TGTGCCAGCAGCTTAGGGGGACGGATGCAAGAGACCCAGTACTTC; CDR3 protein: CASSLGGRMQETQYF
J gene: TRBJ2-3; clone size: many; D gene: .; CDR3 length: 11; V gene: TRBV7-2; CDR3 DNA: TGTGCCAGCAGCCCTGGACAGTCGCAGTATTTT; CDR3 protein: CASSPGQSQYF
J gene: TRBJ2-3; clone size: many; D gene: TRBD2; CDR3 length: 16; V gene: TRBV12-3/TRBV12-4; CDR3 DNA: TGTGCCAGCATGTTCCAAGCCGGGGGGGAAGGAGATACGCAGTATTTT; CDR3 protein: CASMFQAGGEGDTQYF
J gene: TRBJ2-1; clone size: few; D gene: TRBD2; CDR3 length: 14; V gene: TRBV7-3; CDR3 DNA: TGTGCCAGCAGCTTTCTAGCGGGGGGGGATGAGCAGTTCTTC; CDR3 protein: CASSFLAGGDEQFF
J gene: TRBJ2-1; clone size: many; D gene: .; CDR3 length: 15; V gene: TRBV7-2; CDR3 DNA: TGTGCCAGCAGCTTCAGGGGTAACTCCTACAATGAGCAGTTCTTC; CDR3 protein: CASSFRGNSYNEQFF
J gene: TRBJ1-2; clone size: .; D gene: .; CDR3 length: 15; V gene: TRBV2; CDR3 DNA: TGTGCCAGCAATGGACAAGGAGGAGGAAACTATGGCTACACCTTC; CDR3 protein: CASNGQGGGNYGYTF
J gene: TRBJ2-5; clone size: .; D gene: TRBD2; CDR3 length: 16; V gene: TRBV18; CDR3 DNA: TGTGCCAGCTCAAGACTAGCGGGGGCGATCCAAGAGACCCAGTACTTC; CDR3 protein: CASSRLAGAIQETQYF
J gene: TRBJ2-5; clone size: many; D gene: .; CDR3 length: 13; V gene: TRBV7-6; CDR3 DNA: TGTGCCAGCAGCTTGCGGGACCAAGAGACCCAGTACTTC; CDR3 protein: CASSLRDQETQYF
J gene: TRBJ1-6; clone size: .; D gene: .; CDR3 length: 16; V gene: TRBV6-6; CDR3 DNA: TGTGCCAGCAGTTACTCGTCTCAGGGCGCTAATTCACCCCTCCACTTT; CDR3 protein: CASSYSSQGANSPLHF
J gene: TRBJ2-7; clone size: once; D gene: .; CDR3 length: 15; V gene: TRBV7-6; CDR3 DNA: TGTGCCAGCAGCAACGGCGTCCTTAGCTCCTGCGAGCAGTACTTC; CDR3 protein: CASSNGVLSSCEQYF
J gene: TRBJ1-4; clone size: .; D gene: .; CDR3 length: 12; V gene: TRBV12-3/TRBV12-4; CDR3 DNA: TGTGCCAGCAGTGCACAGGGTGAAAAACTGTTTTTT; CDR3 protein: CASSAQGEKLFF
J gene: TRBJ1-5; clone size: .; D gene: .; CDR3 length: 13; V gene: TRBV2; CDR3 DNA: TGTGCCAGCAGTGTTACAGGAAATCAGCCCCAGCATTTT; CDR3 protein: CASSVTGNQPQHF
J gene: TRBJ2-3; clone size: few; D gene: .; CDR3 length: 12; V gene: TRBV29-1; CDR3 DNA: TGCAGCGTTGAAACTCGTCAGGATACGCAGTATTTT; CDR3 protein: CSVETRQDTQYF